The rows below give T cell receptor beta chains drawn from one sample of a study of vaccination and CD4 T cells after COVID-19. The antigens these receptors bind are not known. TCRdb re-called the PCR reads through MiXCR, storing one row per CDR3 protein. The sample carries several thousand distinct CDR3 sequences, roughly 65% recorded once. The sequencing here drew on CD4+ T cells from blood, cultured in vitro, taken before SARS-CoV-2 vaccination. The receptors stem from a human donor who had recovered from COVID-19. Each CDR3 is given with its conserved first and last residue. The D gene is left open where the match is weak. Clone size is not always given. Where it is, it says once, few, many or a class for expanded clones.

j_call v_call clone_size d_call cdr3_nt cdr3_aa
TRBJ1-6 TRBV27 NA TRBD1 TGTGCCAGCAGTGACCTATTAGGACAGGTCGGATCACCCCTCCACTTT CASSDLLGQVGSPLHF
TRBJ2-1 TRBV21-1 once NA TGTGCCAGCAGCAAAACTAGGACTAGGGGATGGGAGCAGTTCTTC CASSKTRTRGWEQFF
TRBJ1-5 TRBV4-1 NA NA TGCGCCAGCAGCCAAGATGGGCGGGACTCCACCCGAGGTGCAAATCAGCCCCAGCATTTT CASSQDGRDSTRGANQPQHF
TRBJ2-1 TRBV20-1 NA NA TGCAGTGCTACCGCCGGGACGGGTTACAATGAGCAGTTCTTC CSATAGTGYNEQFF
TRBJ1-5 TRBV20-1 NA NA TGCAGTGGACAGGTTGATAGCAATCAGCCCCAGCATTTT CSGQVDSNQPQHF
TRBJ2-5 TRBV2 NA TRBD1 TGTGCCAGCAGTGGATGGACAGGGACGTTTCAAGAGACCCAGTACTTC CASSGWTGTFQETQYF
TRBJ2-5 TRBV24-1 few TRBD2 TGTGCCACCAGTGATTCCGGGACTAGCGGGTCCCAAGCCCAGTACTTC CATSDSGTSGSQAQYF
TRBJ2-3 TRBV7-3 few TRBD1 TGTGCCAGCAGCTTACAGGGGGCTCCTAGCACAGATACGCAGTATTTT CASSLQGAPSTDTQYF
TRBJ1-5 TRBV30 NA NA TGTGCCTGGGGACAGAGCAATCAGCCCCAGCATTTT CAWGQSNQPQHF
TRBJ2-3 TRBV28 NA NA TGTGCCAGCAGCCGAGATAGCTTAACAGATACGCAGTATTTT CASSRDSLTDTQYF
TRBJ2-7 TRBV20-1 few NA TGCAGTGCTAGAGGGAGCTACGAGCAGTACTTC CSARGSYEQYF
TRBJ2-7 TRBV7-9 NA NA TGTGCCAGCAGCCCTCGGGGTTACGAGCAGTACTTC CASSPRGYEQYF
TRBJ2-7 TRBV4-1 NA NA TGCGCCAGCAGCCAAGAAGGAGCGCGACCCTACGAGCAGTACTTC CASSQEGARPYEQYF
TRBJ1-2 TRBV27 few NA TGTGCCAGCAGTCCGCGACAGGACTTTAACTATGGCTACACCTTC CASSPRQDFNYGYTF
TRBJ2-2 TRBV28 NA NA TGTGCCAGCAGTTTAATCTTTGTCGGACCGACCACCGGGGAGCTGTTTTTT CASSLIFVGPTTGELFF
TRBJ1-4 TRBV12-3/TRBV12-4 few TRBD1 TGTGCCAGCAGCCAGGGACAGGGAAATGAAAAACTGTTTTTT CASSQGQGNEKLFF
TRBJ2-7 TRBV20-1 few NA TGCAGTGCTAGTCTGGGCCACGAGCAGTACTTC CSASLGHEQYF
TRBJ2-5 TRBV11-1 NA NA TGTGCCAGCAGCTTGGCCGGGACCCGCCAAGAGACCCAGTACTTC CASSLAGTRQETQYF
TRBJ2-6 TRBV15 NA NA TGTGCCACCAGCAGTTATAACTCTGTGGCCAACGTCCTGACTTTC CATSSYNSVANVLTF
TRBJ2-7 TRBV24-1 NA NA TGTGCCACCAGTCCATCAGGGGAAGCCAACTACGAGCAGTACTTC CATSPSGEANYEQYF
TRBJ1-2 TRBV6-1 NA NA TGTGCCAGCAGTAGGGTGGGGTCGAACTATGGCTACACCTTC CASSRVGSNYGYTF
TRBJ2-3 TRBV11-1 NA NA TGTGCCAGCAGCTCAGGGATGGGTACAGATACGCAGTATTTT CASSSGMGTDTQYF
TRBJ1-5 TRBV20-1 NA TRBD1 TGCAGTGCTAGAGGGGGGTCCAGGGGGCTTCAGCCCCAGCATTTT CSARGGSRGLQPQHF
TRBJ1-5 TRBV7-8 NA NA TGTGCCAGCACTCTTATCTCGAGCAATCAGCCCCAGCATTTT CASTLISSNQPQHF
TRBJ2-1 TRBV12-3/TRBV12-4 NA NA TGTGCCAGCAGTTTAGTAGTCAGCGGTGAGCAGTTCTTC CASSLVVSGEQFF
TRBJ2-2 TRBV7-8 NA NA TGTGCCAGCAGCTTATATCAGAACACCGGGGAGCTGTTTTTT CASSLYQNTGELFF
TRBJ1-4 TRBV7-9 few NA TGTGCCAGCAGCTTAGTTGGGACGTCCGAAAAACTGTTTTTT CASSLVGTSEKLFF
TRBJ2-5 TRBV6-2/TRBV6-3 NA TRBD2 TGTGCCAGCAGTGATTCATTAGCGGGAGGAGAGACCCAGTACTTC CASSDSLAGGETQYF
TRBJ1-1 TRBV19 NA TRBD1 TGTGCCAGTAGTATAGTAGGCAGGGGGGGAGGCACTGAAGCTTTCTTT CASSIVGRGGGTEAFF
TRBJ1-1 TRBV27 few NA TGTGCCAGCTCGATTTGGGGGAACACTGAAGCTTTCTTT CASSIWGNTEAFF
TRBJ1-2 TRBV15 NA TRBD1 TGTGCCACCAGCAGTCCTACTCAAACAGGGGCACGAGGCTACACCTTC CATSSPTQTGARGYTF
TRBJ2-1 TRBV2 NA TRBD2 TGTGCCAGCTGGGGACTAGCAGACAATGAGCAGTTCTTC CASWGLADNEQFF
TRBJ2-3 TRBV20-1 NA NA TGCAGTGCCAACCCGGGGGGCACAGATACGCAGTATTTT CSANPGGTDTQYF
TRBJ1-6 TRBV28 few NA TGTGCCAGCAGTGTGGGGGGAGCCCGTCAATCACCCCTCCACTTT CASSVGGARQSPLHF
TRBJ1-6 TRBV6-1 once NA TGTGCCAGCAGCGCTTTAACCGGAAGAAGTTCACCCCTCCACTTT CASSALTGRSSPLHF
TRBJ2-1 TRBV7-2 large TRBD1 TGTGCCAGCAGCCCCGGGACAGCCTACAATGAGCAGTTCTTC CASSPGTAYNEQFF
TRBJ1-1 TRBV7-9 few NA TGTGCCAGCAGCCCTATGACGCGAGGGAGGAACACTGAAGCTTTCTTT CASSPMTRGRNTEAFF
TRBJ1-5 TRBV6-1 NA NA TGTGCCAGCAGTGTGTACAGGGCCAATCAGCCCCAGCATTTT CASSVYRANQPQHF
TRBJ2-7 TRBV20-1 NA TRBD1 TGCAGTGCTCCCGGACAGGGTTACGAGCAGTACTTC CSAPGQGYEQYF
TRBJ2-3 TRBV27 NA TRBD2 TGTGCCAGCAAGCGGACTAGCGGGAAAACAGTCACAGATACGCAGTATTTT CASKRTSGKTVTDTQYF
TRBJ1-3 TRBV6-5 NA NA TGTGCCAGCAGTTATGACGGAGGAAACACCATATATTTT CASSYDGGNTIYF
TRBJ2-2 TRBV6-1 NA NA TGTGCCAGCAGCGAGGGGGGCGGGGAGCTGTTTTTT CASSEGGGELFF
TRBJ1-5 TRBV6-2/TRBV6-3 NA NA TGTGCCAGCAGTGGATATAGCAATCAGCCCCAGCATTTT CASSGYSNQPQHF
TRBJ1-2 TRBV20-1 NA TRBD1 TGCAGTGCTATACGAACGACAGGGGGCTATGGCTACACCTTC CSAIRTTGGYGYTF
TRBJ2-1 TRBV6-1 NA TRBD2 TGTGCCACCCGTCGGGGTAGCGGGAGGGCTGGTACTGAGCAGTTCTTC CATRRGSGRAGTEQFF
TRBJ2-2 TRBV7-9 NA NA TGTGCCAGCAGCTTAGCCCTCGCGAACACCGGGGAGCTGTTTTTT CASSLALANTGELFF
TRBJ2-3 TRBV6-1 few TRBD2 TGTGCCAGCAGCGACCTAGCGGGAGGGTCAGATACGCAGTATTTT CASSDLAGGSDTQYF
TRBJ2-7 TRBV20-1 NA TRBD2 TGCAGTGCCCTCGGACTAGCCGCCGGGGGCCGCTACGAGCAGTACTTC CSALGLAAGGRYEQYF
TRBJ2-5 TRBV7-2 NA TRBD2 TGTGCCAGCAGCCACCGACTAGCGGGAGGCCAAGAGACCCAGTACTTC CASSHRLAGGQETQYF
TRBJ2-7 TRBV15 NA NA TGTGCCACCAGCAGAGATGGGACCTACGAGCAGTACTTC CATSRDGTYEQYF
TRBJ1-5 TRBV28 few NA TGTGCCAGCAGCCAAGGCAATCAGCCCCAGCATTTT CASSQGNQPQHF
TRBJ2-7 TRBV28 few TRBD2 TGTGCCAGCAGCCCCAATAGTGGGAGGGCCATCAGGTACGAGCAGTACTTC CASSPNSGRAIRYEQYF
TRBJ1-6 TRBV6-2/TRBV6-3 NA NA TGTGCCAGCAGTTACACAGGGATGAATTCACCCCTCCACTTT CASSYTGMNSPLHF
TRBJ2-1 TRBV7-8 NA NA TGTGCCAGCAGACCTGACCGGGGCTACTCCTACAATGAGCAGTTCTTC CASRPDRGYSYNEQFF
TRBJ2-5 TRBV15 NA NA TGTGCCACCAGCAGAGATTTCAGCTCGGAGACCCAGTACTTC CATSRDFSSETQYF
TRBJ1-2 TRBV7-2 NA NA TGTGCCAGCAGCTTAGGCGGGCAGCAACTTAACTATGGCTACACCTTC CASSLGGQQLNYGYTF
TRBJ2-5 TRBV7-2 NA NA TGTGCCAGCAGCTTAACGGCGAGAGAGACCCAGTACTTC CASSLTARETQYF
TRBJ1-1 TRBV20-1 NA NA TGCAGTGCAGCGGACGGACTCTACACTGAAGCTTTCTTT CSAADGLYTEAFF
TRBJ1-3 TRBV7-2 few NA TGTGCCAGCAGCTCAAGTAGGAGCACCATATATTTT CASSSSRSTIYF